This T cell receptor (beta chain) was documented in a study of blood T cell repertoires in COVID-19. For the study at large: The United States, Italy and Spain were the sources of the acute and convalescent COVID-19 samples. From T cells, B-cell-depleted T cells, or PBMCs came the material, which was cDNA or gDNA.

Under the authors' procedure: It was from reference gene primer amplification that nucleated cell counts were estimated. Using immunoSEQ multiplex PCR, the repertoire was profiled, and TCRdb retains in-frame clones only, with some absent. The V and J calls and clone size come from that table; D and trimming were worked out from the DNA. The table shows around 150,000 clones, with 70% to 90% occurring only once. This clone has just one count. The CDR3 has 16 amino acids. V gave up 3 bases and J gave up 7 bases; unmatched junction bases: 15. Looked up from germline, CDR1 is MGHRA and CDR2 is YSYEKL. This TCR was sampled from a woman in her fifties or sixties with acute or convalescent COVID-19. V usage is TRBV4-1 and J usage is TRBJ2-7; TRBD2 matches at 7 bases. Sequenced: peripheral blood. The CDR3 DNA reads as TGCGCCAGCAGCCACGGGACCGGGACTAACCCCATTGAGCAGTACTTC. It translates to CASSHGTGTNPIEQYF.